A single sample is the source of the 22 T cell receptor beta chains below, sequenced in a study of cytomegalovirus exposure and HLA in healthy donors. Researchers ran the PCR with 60 Vbeta and 13 Jbeta primers. Generated by immunoSEQ multiplex PCR, the TCRdb table keeps only in-frame clones and is missing some. The table shows some 150,000 clones, with about four fifths occurring only once. Sequenced sample: PBMCs. Receptors originate from a man in his forties in good health and CMV-seropositive.

V is TRBV9 and J is TRBJ2-1; 8 nucleotides agree with TRBD2. Germline V CDR1 and CDR2: SGDLS, YYNGEE. The CDR3 totals 16 residues. V lost 7 bases, J lost 2 bases, and 11 bases stayed unmatched. The CDR3 bases are TGTGCCAGCTCGAAGGGGGTTAGCGGGACCTACAATGAGCAGTTCTTC. This translates into CASSKGVSGTYNEQFF.

The sample holds a few counts of this clone. This chain links TRBV6-4 with TRBJ2-3; D gene uncertain. V lost 2 bases and J 2 bases, leaving 5 bases between the germline ends. Germline V gene lookup returns CDR1 MRHNA and CDR2 SNTAGT. The CDR3 spans 13 residues. This CDR3 is CASSDSTTDTQYF. For the CDR3, the DNA is TGTGCCAGCAGTGACAGCACCACAGATACGCAGTATTTT.

The CDR3 DNA follows: TGTGCCAGCACAGGTGAGTACGAGCAGTACTTC. As protein: CASTGEYEQYF. The chain links TRBV21-1 to TRBJ2-5; the table's D call TRBD1 went unverified against the DNA. TRBJ2-7 explains the end of the DNA better; the J call may be wrong. TRBV21-1 is tagged as a pseudogene. This CDR3 is 11 amino acids long.

The gene calls are TRBV15 and TRBJ2-7; D remains unclear. The CDR3 contains 13 residues. Trimming removed 0 bases at V and 4 bases at J, with 7 bases between. In germline, CDR1 is LNHNV, CDR2 YYDKDF (reference sequence). CDR3 loop: CATSRDLRYEQYF. The DNA for the CDR3 is TGTGCCACCAGCAGAGATTTGAGGTACGAGCAGTACTTC.

This chain connects TRBV10-3 to TRBJ2-1; 11 bases are a match to TRBD2. In germline, CDR1 is ENHRY, CDR2 SYGVKD. V was pared by 7 bases and J by 4 bases, with 6 bases of the junction left unmatched. CDR3 length: 15 amino acids. The CDR3 loop reads CAINGLAGGYNEQFF. CDR3 DNA: TGTGCCATCAACGGGCTAGCGGGGGGATACAATGAGCAGTTCTTC.

The chain employs TRBV30 and TRBJ2-3, with D possibly being TRBD2 (6 bases). V gave up 6 bases and J gave up 6 bases, with 19 bases separating them. The CDR3 loop spans 14 amino acids. Germline loops: CDR1 GTSNPN, CDR2 SVGIG (reference sequence). CDR3 nucleotides: TGTGCCTGCTCGGACTACCAGATTGGCGATACGCAGTATTTT. Amino acids: CACSDYQIGDTQYF. Supplemented by reference TRBV30 and TRBJ2-3, the full variable domain reads SQTIHQWPATLVQPVGSPLSLECTVEGTSNPNLYWYRQAAGRGLQLLFYSVGIGQISSEVPQNLSASRPQDRQFILSSKKLLLSDSGFYLCACSDYQIGDTQYFGPGTRLTVL.

V gene TRBV19 combines with J gene TRBJ1-5; 8 positions match TRBD1. V trimming: 6 bases; J trimming: 3 bases; junction bases outside the gene matches: 10. CDR1 and CDR2 from the germline V gene are LNHDA and SQIVND (reference sequence). The CDR3 extends over 16 amino acids. CDR3 DNA sequence: TGTGCCAGTAGACGCCAGGGGGCGGAGGACAATCAGCCCCAGCATTTT. Translated, it gives CASRRQGAEDNQPQHF.

This chain uses TRBV7-3 with TRBJ2-7; 8 bases are a match to TRBD1. Germline V gene sequence: CDR1 SGHTA, CDR2 FQGTGA. This CDR3 is 13 amino acids long. J lost 5 bases, V lost 4 bases, and 4 bases had no gene match. Written as DNA, the CDR3 is TGTGCCAGCAGCTCCGACAGGGGCAACGAGCAGTACTTC. Amino acids: CASSSDRGNEQYF.

Regarding this clone: This sample includes further DNA sequences coding for the same CDR3. The chain couples TRBV5-1 to TRBJ1-1, with D unresolved. The germline V gene has CDR1 SGHRS and CDR2 YFSETQ. V was cut by 0 bases and J by 0 bases, with 6 bases left in between. This CDR3 spans 14 amino acids. The CDR3 nucleotides read TGCGCCAGCAGCTTGGCTGGCATGAACACTGAAGCTTTCTTT. Amino acid sequence: CASSLAGMNTEAFF.

The chain uses TRBV5-6 and TRBJ2-4; tentatively, D is TRBD1 (6 bases). Trimming pared 0 bases from V and 1 base from J, leaving 11 bases between. The CDR3 covers 16 residues. Germline assignment: CDR1 SGHDT and CDR2 YYEEEE. The chain's CDR3 is CASSLGGQGAKNIQYF. For the CDR3, the DNA is TGTGCCAGCAGCTTGGGTGGGCAGGGGGCCAAAAACATTCAGTACTTC. Full variable domain (outside the CDR3, taken from reference TRBV5-6 and TRBJ2-4): DAGVTQSPTHLIKTRGQQVTLRCSPKSGHDTVSWYQQALGQGPQFIFQYYEEEERQRGNFPDRFSGHQFPNYSSELNVNALLLGDSALYLCASSLGGQGAKNIQYFGAGTRLSVL.

The chain combines TRBV19 with TRBJ2-5, with 8 positions matching TRBD1. Germline loops: CDR1 LNHDA, CDR2 SQIVND (reference sequence). V lost 3 bases to trimming and J lost 2 bases; unmatched junction nucleotides: 2. CDR3 length: 14 residues. The CDR3 region has the DNA TGTGCCAGTAGTATCCAGGGGGCTCAAGAGACCCAGTACTTC. Its protein is CASSIQGAQETQYF.

The chain links TRBV19 to TRBJ2-1, with no clear D. The CDR3 runs to 16 residues. V was cut by 8 bases and J by 4 bases, with 21 bases left in between. Germline CDR1 reads LNHDA; CDR2 reads SQIVND (reference sequence). CDR3 amino acids: CASRNLRSTLYNEQFF. CDR3 DNA: TGTGCCAGTCGAAACCTTAGATCTACCCTATACAATGAGCAGTTCTTC.

This clone showed up just a few times. This chain connects TRBV2 to TRBJ1-1; D gene unclear. The germline CDR1 and CDR2 sequences are SNHLY and FYNNEI. The CDR3 has 13 residues. V lost 0 bases and J 6 bases, leaving 8 bases between the germline ends. The CDR3 here is CASSEAGRSEAFF. DNA for the CDR3: TGTGCCAGCAGTGAAGCCGGCAGGTCTGAAGCTTTCTTT.

J is TRBJ2-3 and V is TRBV6-1; 9 positions agree with TRBD2. Losses at the gene ends were 4 bases for V and 6 bases for J; bases not matched to a gene: 17. Germline V gives CDR1 MNHNS, CDR2 SASEGT. The length of the CDR3 is 18 residues. The CDR3 nucleotides are TGTGCCAGCAGTGGGATTTACGGAGCGGGAGGACTGGTCGATACGCAGTATTTT. Encoded protein: CASSGIYGAGGLVDTQYF.

The V call is TRBV28, the J call TRBJ2-5, with TRBD2 as a possible D gene (6 bases). Germline-derived CDR1 and CDR2 are MDHEN and SYDVKM. V was pared by 7 bases and J by 5 bases, with 20 bases between. The CDR3 is made up of 15 amino acids. As DNA, the CDR3 is TGTGCCAGCAAAGGTGTAGCGGAGGTCGTGGAGACCCAGTACTTC. Amino acid sequence: CASKGVAEVVETQYF.

CDR3 coding DNA: TGTGCCAGCAGCTTGGTGGAGGGTACTGAAGCTTTCTTT. Translation: CASSLVEGTEAFF. The V gene is TRBV5-8, the J gene TRBJ1-1; D not certain. The CDR3 extends over 13 amino acids. Trimming stripped 0 bases from V and 5 bases from J, with 8 bases between. Looked up from germline, CDR1 is SGHTS and CDR2 is YDEGEE.

The V call is TRBV27, the J call TRBJ2-3; 9 nucleotides agree with TRBD2. The junction had 5 bases not matched to a gene; V was cut back by 6 bases and J by 1 base. Germline V gives CDR1 MNHEY, CDR2 SMNVEV (reference sequence). The CDR3 covers 15 residues. CDR3 in DNA: TGTGCCAGCAGCCTATCTAGCGGGGGCACAGATACGCAGTATTTT. This encodes CASSLSSGGTDTQYF.

The rearrangement joins TRBV4-1 to TRBJ1-3; no reliable D call. With 4 bases removed from V and 4 bases from J, the gap between germline ends came to 14 bases. Germline V gene sequence: CDR1 MGHRA, CDR2 YSYEKL. The CDR3 sequence is 15 residues long. The CDR3 DNA is TGCGCCAGCAGCCCCCCGCACAGTACCGGAAACACCATATATTTT. Its translation is CASSPPHSTGNTIYF.

The chain employs TRBV10-1 and TRBJ1-1, with 10 bases that match TRBD1. CDR1 is WNHNN and CDR2 is SYGVQD in the germline V gene (reference sequence). The trim removed 10 bases at V and 1 base at J, leaving 9 bases unmatched. CDR3 length: 15 residues. For the CDR3, the DNA is TGCGCCATCTCGACGGGACAGGGGACGAACACTGAAGCTTTCTTT. It encodes CAISTGQGTNTEAFF.

The rearrangement links TRBV10-2 to TRBJ2-7, with 10 bases identical to TRBD2. Germline V gives CDR1 WSHSY, CDR2 SAAADI. The V segment lost 7 bases and the J segment 7 bases; nucleotides outside the gene matches: 13. The CDR3 covers 15 residues. CDR3 coding DNA: TGCGCCAGCACCTTATCTAGCGGGAGCTATCGGGAGCAGTACTTC. Protein product: CASTLSSGSYREQYF.

This clone has a handful of counts. The chain joins TRBV21-1 to TRBJ1-6. TRBV21-1 is a known pseudogene. CDR3 length: 14 residues. The CDR3 protein is CALPGVGPNSPLHF. CDR3 DNA: TGTGCTCTTCCGGGGGTGGGGCCTAATTCACCCCTCCACTTT.

The V call is TRBV18, the J call TRBJ1-5, with D unclear. Trimming pared 3 bases from V and 2 bases from J, leaving 2 bases between. The CDR3 sequence is 12 residues long. The germline V gene has CDR1 KGHSH and CDR2 LQKENI. The CDR3 region has the DNA TGTGCCAGCTCACCCGGCAATCAGCCCCAGCATTTT. It translates to CASSPGNQPQHF.